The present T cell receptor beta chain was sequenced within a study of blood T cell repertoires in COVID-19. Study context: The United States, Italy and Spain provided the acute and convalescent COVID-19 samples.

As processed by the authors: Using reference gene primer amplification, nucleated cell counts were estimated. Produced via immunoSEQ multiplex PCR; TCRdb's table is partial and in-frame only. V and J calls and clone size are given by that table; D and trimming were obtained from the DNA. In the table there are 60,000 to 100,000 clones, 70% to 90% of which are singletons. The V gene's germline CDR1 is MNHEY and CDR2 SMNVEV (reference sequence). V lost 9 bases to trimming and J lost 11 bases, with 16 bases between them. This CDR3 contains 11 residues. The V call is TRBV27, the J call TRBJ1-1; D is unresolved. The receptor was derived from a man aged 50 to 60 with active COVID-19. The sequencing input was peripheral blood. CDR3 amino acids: CASWAGIRAFF. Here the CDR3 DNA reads TGTGCCAGTTGGGCGGGTATTCGGGCTTTCTTT.